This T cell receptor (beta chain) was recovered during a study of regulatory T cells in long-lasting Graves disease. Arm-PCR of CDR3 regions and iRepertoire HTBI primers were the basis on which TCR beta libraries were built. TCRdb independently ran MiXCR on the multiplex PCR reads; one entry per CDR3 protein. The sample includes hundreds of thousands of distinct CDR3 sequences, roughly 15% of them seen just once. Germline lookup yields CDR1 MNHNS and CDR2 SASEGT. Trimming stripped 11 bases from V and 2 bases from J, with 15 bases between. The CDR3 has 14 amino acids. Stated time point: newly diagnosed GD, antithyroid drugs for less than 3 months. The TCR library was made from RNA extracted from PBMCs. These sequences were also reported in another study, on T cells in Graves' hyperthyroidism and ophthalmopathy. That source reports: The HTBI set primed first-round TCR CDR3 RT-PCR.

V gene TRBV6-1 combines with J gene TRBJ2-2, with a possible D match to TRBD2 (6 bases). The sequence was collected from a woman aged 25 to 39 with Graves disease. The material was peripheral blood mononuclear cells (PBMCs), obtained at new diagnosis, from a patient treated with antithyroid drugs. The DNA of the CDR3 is TGTGCCGGAACCGGGACTCCTAACACCGGGGAGCTGTTTTTT. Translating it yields CAGTGTPNTGELFF.